This T cell receptor (beta chain) appears in the sequencing data of a study of CD8 T cells in ankylosing spondylitis. Study-level points and caveats: A motif in TCR beta, a set of eight or nine highly homologous variants, appeared characteristic of ankylosing spondylitis blood. A number of the motif variants had already been described in reactive arthritis synovial fluid and blood. Disease-linked clones, CD8+, were relatively rare in peripheral blood. Disease-associated clones were reportedly significantly overrepresented in matched ankylosing spondylitis synovial fluid.

Making use of molecular barcodes, quantitative 5'-RACE generated TCR beta libraries. TCRdb re-called the 5' RACE reads through MiXCR, storing one row per CDR3 protein. This table has 700,000 to 850,000 distinct CDR3 sequences, 12% appearing once. In regard to this clonotype: Its specificity is unknown.

The sequence derives from a male donor with ankylosing spondylitis. The sequenced material came from blood, either unsorted or a sorted T cell fraction (not recorded which).

The CDR3 nucleotides are TGTGCCAGCAGTTACGGGGCCAGGGAGAGGTACGAGCAGTACTTC. Translating gives CASSYGARERYEQYF. The V call is TRBV6-5, the J call TRBJ2-7; perhaps D is TRBD1 or TRBD2 (5 bases each). CDR1 is MNHEY, CDR2 SVGAGI, per germline. V shed 2 bases and J shed 4 bases, with 15 bases lying between them. The CDR3 is made up of 15 amino acids.